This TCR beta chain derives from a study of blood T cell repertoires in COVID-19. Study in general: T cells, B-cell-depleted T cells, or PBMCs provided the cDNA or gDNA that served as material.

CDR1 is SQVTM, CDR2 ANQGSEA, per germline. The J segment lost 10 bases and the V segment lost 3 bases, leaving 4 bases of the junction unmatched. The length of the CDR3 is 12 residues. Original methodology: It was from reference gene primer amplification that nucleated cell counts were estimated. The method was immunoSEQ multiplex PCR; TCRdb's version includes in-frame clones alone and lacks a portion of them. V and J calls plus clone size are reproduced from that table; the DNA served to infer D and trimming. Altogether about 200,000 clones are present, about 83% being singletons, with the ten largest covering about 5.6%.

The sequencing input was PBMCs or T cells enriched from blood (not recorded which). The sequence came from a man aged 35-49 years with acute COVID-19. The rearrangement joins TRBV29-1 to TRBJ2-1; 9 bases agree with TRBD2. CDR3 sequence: CSVDSSGNEQFF. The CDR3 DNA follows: TGCAGCGTTGATTCTAGCGGGAACGAGCAGTTCTTC.